Shown below are 9 T cell receptor beta chains from a single sample sequenced in a study of shared T cell receptors in the human thymus. TCRdb's copy holds only in-frame clones and misses some; the assay was immunoSEQ multiplex PCR. The sample holds hundreds of thousands of clones, roughly 86% seen once. These sequences were also reported in another study, on human thymus T cells.

The sample taken for sequencing was thymocytes. Receptor source: a boy in the first two years of life with a congenital heart defect.

The CDR3 bases are TGTGCCAGCCCTGAGGGACAGGACTCCTACGAGCAGTACTTC. Translating gives CASPEGQDSYEQYF. This chain uses TRBV6-1 with TRBJ2-7, with TRBD1 identical over 8 bases. Trimming at V came to 8 bases and at J to 0 bases, leaving 6 bases not matched to a gene. This CDR3 is 14 amino acids long. Per the germline V gene, CDR1 is MNHNS and CDR2 is SASEGT.

V and J are TRBV6-4 and TRBJ2-7; maybe TRBD1 (6 bases). Germline V gene sequence: CDR1 MRHNA, CDR2 SNTAGT. The CDR3 runs 15 residues. Trimming shortened V by 4 bases and J by 0 bases, and 13 bases separated the two germline ends. As DNA, the CDR3 is TGTGCCAGCAGTGGGGGGCACCCGAGCTCCTACGAGCAGTACTTC. Protein product: CASSGGHPSSYEQYF.

J is TRBJ1-2 and V is TRBV20-1, with 9 bases lining up with TRBD1. Germline V gives CDR1 DFQATT, CDR2 SNEGSKA (reference sequence). This CDR3 spans 11 amino acids. The ends lost 7 bases at V and 5 bases at J; junction bases unmatched: 2. The CDR3 spells CSGGQGYGYTF. The CDR3 nucleotides are TGCAGTGGGGGACAGGGTTATGGCTACACCTTC.

This chain links TRBV5-1 with TRBJ2-1; D is possibly TRBD2 (7 bases). Germline V CDR1 and CDR2: SGHRS, YFSETQ. Between the trimmed V and J ends, which lost 1 base and 7 bases, there was a span of 15 bases. The CDR3 is 15 amino acids. CDR3 loop: CASSLLRGGVNEQFF. The CDR3 DNA is TGCGCCAGCAGCTTGTTAAGGGGGGGGGTAAATGAGCAGTTCTTC.

The V gene is TRBV28, the J gene TRBJ1-5; possibly TRBD1 for D (6 bases). The germline V and J ends were trimmed by 10 bases and 2 bases, with 12 bases remaining between them. This CDR3 region has 13 residues. CDR1 and CDR2 from the germline V gene are MDHEN and SYDVKM. CDR3 loop: CATRDTRNQPQHF. The CDR3 region has the DNA TGTGCCACCCGGGACACGCGCAATCAGCCCCAGCATTTT.

This chain connects TRBV27 to TRBJ1-2; the D gene is possibly TRBD1 (6 bases). The CDR3 consists of 17 residues. Trimming removed 1 base at V and 0 bases at J, with 15 bases between. Germline values: CDR1 MNHEY, CDR2 SMNVEV (reference sequence). This CDR3 is CASSLYNRRTANYGYTF. In nucleotides, the CDR3 is TGTGCCAGCAGTTTATATAATCGACGGACAGCTAACTATGGCTACACCTTC.

The chain carries TRBV28 and TRBJ1-4, with TRBD1 matching over 11 bases. V shed 4 bases and J 7 bases; nucleotides not matched to a gene: 5. Germline V gene sequence: CDR1 MDHEN, CDR2 SYDVKM. The CDR3 sequence is 15 residues long. The CDR3 protein is CASSWGQGVSEKLFF. CDR3 DNA sequence: TGTGCCAGCAGTTGGGGACAGGGGGTTTCTGAAAAACTGTTTTTT. Drawing the rest from reference TRBV28 and TRBJ1-4, the complete variable domain is DVKVTQSSRYLVKRTGEKVFLECVQDMDHENMFWYRQDPGLGLRLIYFSYDVKMKEKGDIPEGYSVSREKKERFSLILESASTNQTSMYLCASSWGQGVSEKLFFGSGTQLSVL.

The chain employs TRBV19 and TRBJ1-2; D may be TRBD1 (5 bases). Germline V gene data show CDR1 as LNHDA and CDR2 as SQIVND (reference sequence). The CDR3 covers 14 residues. V was shortened by 7 bases and J by 2 bases, with 14 bases between the two germline ends. CDR3 amino acids: CASTPAPGNYGYTF. The CDR3 nucleotides read TGTGCCAGTACCCCCGCCCCAGGGAACTATGGCTACACCTTC.

This chain joins TRBV11-2 and TRBJ1-5; D remains ambiguous. Trimming cost V 3 bases and J 5 bases, with 14 bases left between them. The CDR3 runs to 15 residues. Germline V gene data show CDR1 as SGHAT and CDR2 as FQNNGV. The CDR3 loop is CASSLTRGLDQPQHF. In nucleotides, the CDR3 is TGTGCCAGCAGCTTGACCCGGGGATTGGATCAGCCCCAGCATTTT.